This T cell receptor (beta chain) appears in the sequencing data of a study of molecular identifiers for immune sequencing clone quantification. This clonotype was seen ten or more times. Via MiXCR, TCRdb re-called the PCR reads, giving one row per CDR3 protein. The data hold 300,000 to 400,000 distinct CDR3 sequences, with about a fifth observed a single time. Trimming shortened V by 4 bases and J by 2 bases, and 16 bases separated the two germline ends. CDR1 and CDR2 from the germline V gene are SEHNR and FQNEAQ (reference sequence). The CDR3 contains 16 residues. The source is a human donor in good health. Some libraries in this study had Jurkat cell RNA spiked in. This chain connects TRBV7-9 to TRBJ2-3; D ambiguous. Sequences were obtained from naive CD8+ T cells from blood, with Jurkat cell RNA spiked in. Subset defined: FACS-sorted CD8+CD4-CCR7+CD45RA+ naive T cells. CDR3 sequence (DNA): TGTGCCAGCAGCTCATACGAACTCCTTTCCACAGATACGCAGTATTTT. It yields the protein CASSSYELLSTDTQYF.